This TCR beta chain was profiled in a study of blood T cell repertoires in COVID-19. Study as a whole: The origin of the acute and convalescent COVID-19 samples was the United States, Italy and Spain. PBMCs, B-cell-depleted T cells, or T cells were the source of the cDNA or gDNA that made up the material.

Trimming cost V 6 bases and J 4 bases, with 12 bases left between them. The V gene's germline CDR1 is SEHNR and CDR2 FQNEAQ (reference sequence). The CDR3 sequence is 13 residues long. Source study methods: Estimation of nucleated cell counts relied on the amplification of reference gene primers. Sequencing used immunoSEQ multiplex PCR; TCRdb keeps in-frame clones, though not all of them. V, J and clone size are those of that table, while D and trimming were read from the DNA. The sample lists 150,000 or so clones; approximately 90% were seen once. The sequenced sample was peripheral blood. This sequence originates from a man between 18 and 35 years old with acute or convalescent COVID-19. The gene calls are TRBV7-9 and TRBJ1-2; weak D call: TRBD1 (6 bases). CDR3 sequence: CASRSGTPYGYTF. CDR3 DNA sequence: TGTGCCAGCAGGTCCGGGACACCCTATGGCTACACCTTC.